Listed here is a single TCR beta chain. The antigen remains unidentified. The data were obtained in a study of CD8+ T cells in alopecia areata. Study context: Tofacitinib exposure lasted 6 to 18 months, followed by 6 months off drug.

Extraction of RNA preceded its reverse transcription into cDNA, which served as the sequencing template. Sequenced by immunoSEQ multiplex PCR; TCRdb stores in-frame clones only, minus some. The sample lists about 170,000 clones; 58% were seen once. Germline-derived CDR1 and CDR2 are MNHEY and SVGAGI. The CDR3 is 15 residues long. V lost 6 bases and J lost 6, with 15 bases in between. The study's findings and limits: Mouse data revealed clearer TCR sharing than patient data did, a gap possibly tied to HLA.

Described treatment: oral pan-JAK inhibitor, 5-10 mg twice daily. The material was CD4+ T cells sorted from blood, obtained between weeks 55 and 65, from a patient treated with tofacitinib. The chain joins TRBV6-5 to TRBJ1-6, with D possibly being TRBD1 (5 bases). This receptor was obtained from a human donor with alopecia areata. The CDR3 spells CASRLGTAFNSPLHF. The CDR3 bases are TGTGCCAGCAGGCTCGGGACGGCTTTTAATTCACCCCTCCACTTT.